The rows below give T cell receptor beta chains drawn from one sample of a study of blood T cell repertoires in COVID-19. Profiling relied on immunoSEQ multiplex PCR, and the TCRdb table lists in-frame clones only, not all of them. The sample lists 150,000 to 200,000 clones, about 80% seen once, with about a fifth in the top ten. The sequencing sample was made of peripheral blood. These receptors all come from an elderly woman with acute or convalescent COVID-19. Both conserved end residues are part of each CDR3. The order of the fields is V gene, clone size, D gene, J gene, CDR3 DNA, CDR3 protein. A D gene is named only where the DNA matches it firmly. Clone sizes are given selectively: once, few, many, or a class where the clone is expanded.

TRBV5-1	.	.	TRBJ2-5	TGCGCCAGCAGCTTCTATACCCCGGGAGAGACCCAGTACTTC	CASSFYTPGETQYF
TRBV5-1	.	.	TRBJ1-3	TGCGCCAGCAGCTCCTATCAGGGATCTGGAAACACCATATATTTT	CASSSYQGSGNTIYF
TRBV10-3	.	TRBD1	TRBJ1-2	TGTGCCATGGGGGGAGAGGGACAGGGCGATTATGGCTACACCTTC	CAMGGEGQGDYGYTF
TRBV7-9	.	TRBD1	TRBJ2-5	TGTGCCAGCAGCGGAGGACAGGGTGGAGAGACCCAGTACTTC	CASSGGQGGETQYF
TRBV10-3	.	.	TRBJ1-2	TGTGCCATCAGACCTGAAAACTCTTTCTATGGCTACACCTTC	CAIRPENSFYGYTF
TRBV6-6	.	.	TRBJ2-7	TGTGCCAGCACCCTCGACACTGCGTCCTACGAGCAGTACTTC	CASTLDTASYEQYF
TRBV7-9	.	TRBD1	TRBJ2-3	TGTGCCAGCAACCCGGGACAGGGCTTAAGCACAGATACGCAGTATTTT	CASNPGQGLSTDTQYF
TRBV7-9	.	.	TRBJ1-1	TGTGCCAGCAGCTTAGGGCCTAGGATGAACACTGAAGCTTTCTTT	CASSLGPRMNTEAFF
TRBV19	.	TRBD1	TRBJ1-5	TGTGCCAGTAGTGCCTACAGGGGAAGCAATCAGCCCCAGCATTTT	CASSAYRGSNQPQHF
TRBV7-9	.	TRBD1	TRBJ1-2	TGTGCCAGCAGCCCCTCGACAGGGGGGATCAGTGGCTACACCTTC	CASSPSTGGISGYTF
TRBV23-1	once	.	TRBJ2-7	TGCGCCAGCACTAAATGGCGGAGCTCCTACGAGCAGTACTTC	CASTKWRSSYEQYF
TRBV6-5	.	.	TRBJ1-3	TGTGCCAGCAGTTACGTCGGGGATTCTGGAAACACCATATATTTT	CASSYVGDSGNTIYF
TRBV6-2/TRBV6-3	.	.	TRBJ2-1	TGTGCCAGCAGTTACCCTACGACTAGGGCAAATGAGCAGTTCTTC	CASSYPTTRANEQFF
TRBV5-5	.	TRBD2	TRBJ2-7	TGTGCCAGCAGCTTCTCGGGACTAGCGGCCTACGAGCAGTACTTC	CASSFSGLAAYEQYF
TRBV7-6	.	.	TRBJ1-1	TGTGCCAGCAGCTTCGGACTCAACACTGAAGCTTTCTTT	CASSFGLNTEAFF
TRBV27	.	.	TRBJ2-4	TGTGCCAGCAGTCCAAGGAGGGGTTCCCGGGGAGACATTCAGTACTTC	CASSPRRGSRGDIQYF
TRBV3-1/TRBV3-2	.	TRBD1	TRBJ2-1	TGTGCCAGCAGCCGATACTCCGGGACAGGGGTTAGCAATGAGCAGTTCTTC	CASSRYSGTGVSNEQFF
TRBV3-1/TRBV3-2	.	TRBD2	TRBJ2-1	TGTGCCAGCAGCCGCCGAGACGCGGGAGGAAATGAGCAGTTCTTC	CASSRRDAGGNEQFF
TRBV29-1	.	TRBD2	TRBJ2-2	TGCAGCGTTGAGGGGGAGGGACCTGACTCTTACACCGGGGAGCTGTTTTTT	CSVEGEGPDSYTGELFF
TRBV30	.	.	TRBJ1-1	TGTGCCTGGAGTTTTCGTCCTGAGACTGAAGCTTTCTTT	CAWSFRPETEAFF
TRBV9	once	.	TRBJ2-7	TGTGCCAGCAGCGTAGACCTGACTCGTGAGCAGTACTTC	CASSVDLTREQYF
TRBV5-1	.	.	TRBJ2-7	TGCGCCAGCAGCTCGCCCCTTCGAGGCAGTGCCTACGAGCAGTACTTC	CASSSPLRGSAYEQYF
TRBV7-6	.	.	TRBJ2-4	TGTGCCAGCAGCTTAGGCGGGGAAAACATTCAGTACTTC	CASSLGGENIQYF
TRBV5-6	.	TRBD1	TRBJ1-2	TGTGCCAGCAGCTCCACTGGAAAAAGGGGGCGAAGCTATGGCTACACCTTC	CASSSTGKRGRSYGYTF
TRBV2	.	.	TRBJ1-1	TGTGCCAGTCAGGGGATCGACACTGAAGCTTTCTTT	CASQGIDTEAFF
TRBV6-5	.	.	TRBJ1-2	TGTGCCAGCAGTTACTCGGTCAGTACCGTCTATGGCTACACCTTC	CASSYSVSTVYGYTF